The present entry profiles one T cell receptor (beta chain) with its context. No antigen is known for it. The same CDR3 also results from other DNA sequences found in this sample. This entry belongs to a study of shared clonotypes between healthy human individuals. Overall study findings and caveats: Clonotypes shared by all four donors outscored non-shared clonotypes in generation probability.

Execution of the assay was at deep level. Each PCR replicate from the sorted subsets contained about 200 ng DNA, which is some 30,000 T cell genomes. This table comes from immunoSEQ multiplex PCR, and its TCRdb copy is limited to in-frame clones, with some not included. The sample carries millions of clones, approximately 95% recorded once. CDR3 size: 13 residues. Germline values: CDR1 MDHEN, CDR2 SYDVKM. V was clipped by 1 base and J by 4 bases, with 7 bases between them. Healthy HIV-negative adults with no recent acute infections or vaccinations were recruited as donors. The V call is TRBV28, the J call TRBJ1-1; no clear D gene. The clonotype comes from a man between 18 and 29 years old in good health. The sample taken for sequencing was naive CD4+ T cells sorted from blood. Subset meaning: CD45RA+ positively selected. CDR3 DNA: TGTGCCAGCAGTTTATTAGGAGGCACTGAAGCTTTCTTT. Translating gives CASSLLGGTEAFF.